A single sample gave rise to the 15 T cell receptor beta chains below, sequenced in a study of long-term antiretroviral therapy in people with HIV. This was the immunoSEQ v3.0 assay at survey level. The data were produced by immunoSEQ multiplex PCR, yet TCRdb's version contains in-frame clones alone and is incomplete. The sample lists about 30,000 clones, approximately 94% occurring once. The sample consisted of unsorted PBMCs, taken about 7.2 years after starting antiretroviral therapy. These receptors came from a man aged 45 to 65 with HIV.

A word on this clone: At one end, the junction sequence differs from germline, possibly due to a read error. V usage is TRBV11-2 and J usage is TRBJ2-7, with 11 positions matching TRBD1. Germline CDR1 SGHAT, CDR2 FQNNGV. The CDR3 has 14 amino acids. Written as DNA, the CDR3 is TGTGCCAGCAGCTTAGCCGGACAGGGGGCGACTAACCGCTTC. It specifies CASSLAGQGATNRF.

The V and J genes are TRBV27 and TRBJ2-7, with TRBD1 matching over 8 bases. The CDR3 consists of 13 residues. V trimming: 6 bases; J trimming: 3 bases; junction bases outside the gene matches: 4. Germline CDR1 and CDR2: MNHEY and SMNVEV (reference sequence). The DNA for the CDR3 is TGTGCCAGCAGGTTGACAGGGGTCTACGAGCAGTACTTC. Translated: CASRLTGVYEQYF.

The rearrangement uses TRBV9 and TRBJ1-4; D unresolved. Per germline, CDR1 SGDLS and CDR2 YYNGEE. This CDR3 comprises 14 residues. Trimming shortened V by 2 bases and J by 5 bases, and 10 bases separated the two germline ends. The CDR3 bases are TGTGCCAGCAGCGTGACCCCTGGGAATGAAAAACTGTTTTTT. The encoded protein is CASSVTPGNEKLFF. The full variable domain, rest sourced from reference TRBV9 and TRBJ1-4, is DSGVTQTPKHLITATGQRVTLRCSPRSGDLSVYWYQQSLDQGLQFLIQYYNGEERAKGNILERFSAQQFPDLHSELNLSSLELGDSALYFCASSVTPGNEKLFFGSGTQLSVL.

The J gene is TRBJ2-7, the V gene TRBV6-5, with D possibly TRBD2 on 5 matching bases. Germline V lookup: CDR1 MNHEY, CDR2 SVGAGI. V was cut by 8 bases and J by 6 bases, with 11 bases left in between. The CDR3 is made up of 11 amino acids. The CDR3 DNA follows: TGTGCCAGCGGTTTAGGGAGCGAGCAGTACTTC. Translated: CASGLGSEQYF.

The V call is TRBV28, the J call TRBJ1-5; D is ambiguous. Trimming stripped 5 bases from V and 0 bases from J, with 14 bases between. Germline V gene sequence: CDR1 MDHEN, CDR2 SYDVKM. The length of the CDR3 is 16 residues. This CDR3 reads CASSQESRPSNQPQHF. CDR3 sequence (DNA): TGTGCCAGCAGTCAAGAGTCCAGGCCTAGCAATCAGCCCCAGCATTTT.

This chain joins TRBV6-1 and TRBJ1-2, with 7 positions matching TRBD1. The CDR3 has 12 residues. Germline trimming cut 6 bases from V and 12 bases from J; bases unmatched to any gene: 10. Germline V CDR1 and CDR2: MNHNS, SASEGT. The CDR3 region is CASSLTGLVHTF. CDR3 nucleotide sequence: TGTGCCAGCAGCTTGACAGGGTTAGTGCACACCTTC.

The chain is built from TRBV30 and TRBJ1-5, with D unclear. V gave up 0 bases and J gave up 5 bases, with 20 bases separating them. The CDR3 totals 17 residues. The V gene's germline CDR1 is GTSNPN and CDR2 SVGIG (reference sequence). The CDR3 DNA reads as TGTGCCTGGAGTGTCGGAGTTCAAGGTGGGCGGGATCAGCCCCAGCATTTT. Its translation is CAWSVGVQGGRDQPQHF.

This rearrangement joins TRBV9 to TRBJ2-3, with a weak D call TRBD2 (5 bases). V was clipped by 0 bases and J by 0 bases, with 8 bases between them. Germline V CDR1 and CDR2: SGDLS, YYNGEE. This CDR3 contains 15 residues. CDR3 protein: CASSVVGASTDTQYF. The CDR3 DNA reads as TGTGCCAGCAGCGTAGTGGGAGCTAGCACAGATACGCAGTATTTT.

This sequence joins TRBV6-5 and TRBJ1-2; D unclear. V gave up 2 bases and J gave up 0 bases, with 7 bases separating them. This CDR3 has 14 amino acids. Per the germline V gene, CDR1 is MNHEY and CDR2 is SVGAGI. CDR3 amino acids: CASSYGEANYGYTF. The CDR3 DNA sequence: TGTGCCAGCAGTTACGGGGAAGCTAACTATGGCTACACCTTC.

The chain carries TRBV4-3 and TRBJ1-2; 11 bases line up with TRBD1. The CDR3 sequence is 16 residues long. Germline lookup yields CDR1 LGHNA and CDR2 YSLEER. J lost 4 bases, V lost 3 bases, and 7 bases had no gene match. The CDR3, as DNA: TGCGCCAGCAGCCAGGAGCTCGGGACAGGGGGCTATGGCTACACCTTC. It specifies CASSQELGTGGYGYTF.

In its sample, this clone is medium-sized. The V gene is TRBV19, the J gene TRBJ1-1, with no clear D. Germline CDR1 LNHDA, CDR2 SQIVND (reference sequence). Trimming cost V 3 bases and J 0 bases, with 8 bases left between them. The CDR3 is 14 residues long. The CDR3 spells CASSMPGVNTEAFF. CDR3 sequence (DNA): TGTGCCAGTAGTATGCCCGGGGTGAACACTGAAGCTTTCTTT.

The rearrangement uses TRBV14 and TRBJ2-3, with D maybe TRBD2 (6 bases). The germline V and J ends were trimmed by 0 bases and 0 bases, with 10 bases remaining between them. CDR1 is SGHDN and CDR2 is FVKESK in the germline V gene. This CDR3 contains 16 residues. CDR3: CASSQDVGTSTDTQYF. As DNA, the CDR3 is TGTGCCAGCAGCCAAGATGTTGGGACTAGCACAGATACGCAGTATTTT.

This sequence joins TRBV5-1 and TRBJ1-2; the D is unclear. The germline V gene has CDR1 SGHRS and CDR2 YFSETQ. Trimming took off 4 bases at V and 3 bases at J, with 10 bases between the two ends. CDR3 length: 13 amino acids. The DNA of the CDR3 is TGCGCCAGCAGCCTAGAACGGGACTATGGCTACACCTTC. It specifies CASSLERDYGYTF.

V usage is TRBV4-3 and J usage is TRBJ1-4, with 11 nucleotides matching TRBD1. CDR3 length: 14 residues. Per germline, CDR1 LGHNA and CDR2 YSLEER. V shed 4 bases and J 5 bases; nucleotides not matched to a gene: 0. The CDR3 DNA sequence: TGCGCCAGCAGCCGGGACAGGGGGAATGAAAAACTGTTTTTT. Residues: CASSRDRGNEKLFF.

This chain joins TRBV4-3 and TRBJ2-3, with 7 bases identical to TRBD2. V lost 4 bases, J lost 0 bases, and 13 bases stayed unmatched. Germline CDR1 LGHNA, CDR2 YSLEER. This CDR3 is built from 18 residues. This chain's CDR3 is CASSLGTSSGSSTDTQYF. The CDR3 coding sequence is TGCGCCAGCAGCCTCGGGACCAGTAGCGGGTCTAGCACAGATACGCAGTATTTT.